Listed below are T cell receptor beta chains from one sample, sequenced in a study of blood T cell repertoires in COVID-19. TCRdb's table, derived via immunoSEQ multiplex PCR, lists solely in-frame clones and lacks some. The sample has fewer than 250,000 clones, around 85% seen once. The specimen sequenced was peripheral blood. These receptors all stem from a man in his thirties or forties with acute or convalescent COVID-19. The CDR3 runs from the conserved cysteine through the conserved F or W. D genes are given only for firm matches. Expanded clones get a size class; other rows say once, few or many, or leave the size out.

d_gene | j_gene | abundance | len | v_gene | CDR3nt | CDR3aa
TRBD1 | TRBJ1-6 | . | 14 | TRBV10-3 | TGTGCCATCAGGGACAGGGAGGGGGATTCACCCCTCCACTTT | CAIRDREGDSPLHF
TRBD1 | TRBJ1-6 | . | 12 | TRBV12-3/TRBV12-4 | TGTGCCAGCAGCCCCAGGGGGTCACCCCTCCACTTT | CASSPRGSPLHF
. | TRBJ1-1 | few | 12 | TRBV19 | TGTGCCAGTAGTTTCCCATTCGTGGAGGCTTTCTTT | CASSFPFVEAFF
TRBD2 | TRBJ2-5 | . | 13 | TRBV7-2 | TGTGCCAGCAGTGTAGCGGGGAGAGAGACCCAGTACTTC | CASSVAGRETQYF
TRBD1 | TRBJ1-3 | . | 14 | TRBV5-1 | TGCGCCAGCAGCTTGTCGGACAGGGCAAACACCATATATTTT | CASSLSDRANTIYF
TRBD2 | TRBJ2-4 | . | 14 | TRBV2 | TGTGCCAGCAGTGCCGGACTAGCTCGGGACATTCAGTACTTC | CASSAGLARDIQYF
. | TRBJ1-1 | . | 12 | TRBV5-1 | TGCGCCAGCAGGAACAGTAACACTGAAGCTTTCTTT | CASRNSNTEAFF
. | TRBJ1-6 | . | 16 | TRBV2 | TGTGCCAGCAGGCGAGAGGGAGGTTTCTATAATTCACCCCTCCACTTT | CASRREGGFYNSPLHF
TRBD1 | TRBJ1-3 | . | 15 | TRBV6-5 | TGTGCCAGCAGGAGGGGACAGTCCCCTGGAAACACCATATATTTT | CASRRGQSPGNTIYF
TRBD2 | TRBJ2-2 | once | 17 | TRBV4-2 | TGTGCCAGCAGCCAAGTCCAGGCGGGAGCCTCTACCGGGGAGCTGTTTTTT | CASSQVQAGASTGELFF
. | TRBJ1-1 | . | 15 | TRBV6-5 | TGTGCCAGCAGCGGACGGGGGATGTCAAATGCTGAAGCTTTCTTT | CASSGRGMSNAEAFF
. | TRBJ2-7 | once | 12 | TRBV29-1 | TGCAGCGTTGCAGGTCTACCTTACGAGCAGTACTTC | CSVAGLPYEQYF
TRBD1 | TRBJ2-2 | . | 15 | TRBV19 | TGTGCCAGTAGTACTGACAGGGGATACACCGGGGAGCTGTTTTTT | CASSTDRGYTGELFF
. | TRBJ2-7 | once | 14 | TRBV15 | TGTGCCACCAGCATTTTACTTCGAGGCTACGAGCAGTACTTC | CATSILLRGYEQYF
. | TRBJ2-1 | . | 17 | TRBV5-1 | TGCGCCAGCAGCTTAAGGGGCTCCCCGGGCACACACAATGAGCAGTTCTTC | CASSLRGSPGTHNEQFF
. | TRBJ1-1 | . | 15 | TRBV28 | TGTGCCAGCAGTTTACCCGGACAGTTGAACACTGAAGCTTTCTTT | CASSLPGQLNTEAFF
TRBD2 | TRBJ2-3 | once | 15 | TRBV5-1 | TGCGCCAGCAGCTTTACAGCGGGGGGGCAAGATACGCAGTATTTT | CASSFTAGGQDTQYF
. | TRBJ1-2 | . | 14 | TRBV28 | TGTGCCAGCAGTTTTGGCAGGACATTGCAGGGCTACACCTTC | CASSFGRTLQGYTF
TRBD1 | TRBJ2-1 | . | 12 | TRBV7-9 | TGTGCCAGCAGACGGGACAGTAATGAGCAGTTCTTC | CASRRDSNEQFF
. | TRBJ2-3 | . | 15 | TRBV20-1 | TGCAGTGCTAGTTCGGAGTACGGTAGCACAGATACGCAGTATTTT | CSASSEYGSTDTQYF
TRBD1 | TRBJ1-2 | few | 15 | TRBV11-2 | TGTGCCAGCAGCCCCCTGGGGGACAGGGTGCGTGGCTACACCTTC | CASSPLGDRVRGYTF
. | TRBJ2-7 | . | 13 | TRBV5-4 | TGTGCCAGCAGCTTGGACAGGGCCTACGAGCAGTACTTC | CASSLDRAYEQYF
. | TRBJ1-2 | . | 18 | TRBV11-2 | TGTGCCAGCAGCTTAGATGGGCAGGGTTTCTCTGGGGTCTATGGCTACACCTTC | CASSLDGQGFSGVYGYTF
TRBD1 | TRBJ1-2 | . | 13 | TRBV7-9 | TGTGCCAGCAGCGCCGGACAGGGCAATGGCTACACCTTC | CASSAGQGNGYTF
. | TRBJ1-2 | once | 15 | TRBV12-5 | TGTGCTAGTGGTTTTGGGGACACCTACCCGCGGGGCTACACCTTC | CASGFGDTYPRGYTF
TRBD2 | TRBJ2-1 | . | 16 | TRBV28 | TGTGCCAGCGGAATGGCGACTAGCGGGTCTTACAATGAGCAGTTCTTC | CASGMATSGSYNEQFF
TRBD1 | TRBJ2-7 | . | 15 | TRBV5-1 | TGCGCCAGCAGAGTGCGGGACAGGGGGCTATACGAGCAGTACTTC | CASRVRDRGLYEQYF
TRBD1 | TRBJ2-2 | . | 15 | TRBV7-3 | TGTGCCAGCAGCCCTGGGACAGAGAACACCGGGGAGCTGTTTTTT | CASSPGTENTGELFF
. | TRBJ2-2 | . | 13 | TRBV2 | TGTGCCAGCCGTTTGGGAGTAACCGGGGAGCTGTTTTTT | CASRLGVTGELFF